These 29 T cell receptor beta chains were sequenced from one sample in a study of blood T cell repertoires in COVID-19. Sequenced by immunoSEQ multiplex PCR; TCRdb stores in-frame clones only, minus some. The table shows more than 40,000 clones, with 80% to 90% occurring only once. Sequencing input: peripheral blood. These receptors all come from a human donor in a cohort sampled during active COVID-19.

The table lists this clone with a count of one. V is TRBV27 and J is TRBJ2-5; perhaps TRBD2 as D (5 bases). The CDR3 extends over 15 amino acids. Germline V CDR1 and CDR2: MNHEY, SMNVEV (reference sequence). The ends were cut back, 0 bases at V and 0 bases at J, with 8 bases in the middle. The DNA for the CDR3 is TGTGCCAGCAGTTTATCGGGGAGCAACCAAGAGACCCAGTACTTC. It codes for CASSLSGSNQETQYF.

The rearrangement joins TRBV4-1 to TRBJ2-7; maybe TRBD2 (5 bases). CDR1 and CDR2 (germline): MGHRA, YSYEKL. Trimming cost V 4 bases and J 4 bases, with 11 bases left between them. This CDR3 spans 13 amino acids. Written as DNA, the CDR3 is TGCGCCAGCAGCCTAGCGTTTCTTTACGAGCAGTACTTC. It yields the protein CASSLAFLYEQYF.

The gene calls are TRBV4-1 and TRBJ1-5; 7 nucleotides line up with TRBD1. Per the germline V gene, CDR1 is MGHRA and CDR2 is YSYEKL. Trimming at V came to 3 bases and at J to 0 bases, leaving 2 bases not matched to a gene. The CDR3 covers 15 residues. CDR3 amino acids: CASSHNRGSNQPQHF. The CDR3 region has the DNA TGCGCCAGCAGCCATAACAGGGGTAGCAATCAGCCCCAGCATTTT.

A single count supports this clone. The chain is built from TRBV30 and TRBJ2-1, with a possible D match to TRBD2 (5 bases). The CDR3 runs 12 residues. V was clipped by 4 bases and J by 6 bases, with 10 bases between them. Germline V lookup: CDR1 GTSNPN, CDR2 SVGIG (reference sequence). CDR3 nucleotide sequence: TGTGCCTGGACCGCTAGCAGCAATGAGCAGTTCTTC. This translates into CAWTASSNEQFF.

This clone has a single count. The chain couples TRBV7-8 to TRBJ2-7; 8 nucleotides line up with TRBD2. The V gene's germline CDR1 is SGHVS and CDR2 FQNEAQ. V shed 3 bases and J 4 bases; nucleotides not matched to a gene: 8. The CDR3 covers 15 residues. This CDR3 reads CASSLSRTSSYEQYF. In nucleotides, the CDR3 is TGTGCCAGCAGCTTGTCCAGGACTAGCAGTTACGAGCAGTACTTC.

The DNA of the CDR3 is TGTGCCAGCAGCTTAGTTTGGCTAGCAACAGATACGCAGTATTTT. Translating gives CASSLVWLATDTQYF. The chain employs TRBV7-2 and TRBJ2-3; TRBD2 might be the D (5 bases). CDR1 SGHTA and CDR2 FQGNSA come from the germline V gene. Trimming took 1 base from V and 3 from J, leaving 11 bases between them. The CDR3 sequence is 15 residues long.

This clone turned up a few times. The chain joins TRBV5-3 to TRBJ2-3; 9 nucleotides line up with TRBD2. TRBV5-3 falls under the ORF class, with uncertain function. V lost 1 base and J lost 6; bases outside the gene matches: 12. This CDR3 is built from 17 residues. Here the CDR3 reads CARSLKAGGQGADTQYF. Written as DNA, the CDR3 is TGTGCCAGAAGCTTGAAGGCGGGGGGGCAGGGCGCGGATACGCAGTATTTT.

The J gene is TRBJ2-3, the V gene TRBV5-5; 7 bases fit TRBD1. This CDR3 has 16 residues. J gave up 4 bases and V 2 bases, and 10 bases lay outside the gene matches. Per germline, CDR1 SGHKS and CDR2 YYEKEE (reference sequence). CDR3 residues: CASSFEQGNPADTQYF. The DNA of the CDR3 is TGTGCCAGCAGCTTTGAACAGGGGAATCCCGCAGATACGCAGTATTTT.

A few counts support this clone. This chain connects TRBV4-2 to TRBJ2-5; D uncertain. CDR3 length: 16 amino acids. Per the germline V gene, CDR1 is LGHNA and CDR2 is YNFKEQ. V was trimmed by 1 base and J by 2 bases, leaving 14 bases between them. The chain's CDR3 is CASSQVSLATQETQYF. Here the CDR3 DNA reads TGTGCCAGCAGCCAAGTATCACTCGCGACTCAAGAGACCCAGTACTTC.

The chain uses TRBV5-4 and TRBJ1-6, with unresolved D. The germline V and J ends were trimmed by 4 bases and 13 bases, with 18 bases remaining between them. Germline V lookup: CDR1 SGHNT, CDR2 YYREEE (reference sequence). This CDR3 spans 14 amino acids. Written as DNA, the CDR3 is TGTGCCAGCAGCCCGCCGGGTGTTACCCAGCCCCTCCACTTT. Translating it yields CASSPPGVTQPLHF.

This clone was observed once. V and J are TRBV7-6 and TRBJ2-2; 11 nucleotides align to TRBD2. Germline V gene data show CDR1 as SGHVS and CDR2 as FNYEAQ. CDR3 length equals 18 residues. V trimming: 5 bases; J trimming: 1 base; junction bases outside the gene matches: 9. CDR3 bases: TGTGCCAGCAGCCCAAAGGGACTAGCGGTCCTGAACACCGGGGAGCTGTTTTTT. Its protein is CASSPKGLAVLNTGELFF.

The chain carries TRBV24-1 and TRBJ1-2; the D gene is possibly TRBD1 (5 bases). The V end was cut by 4 bases, the J end by 5 bases, with 7 bases between. Germline CDR1 and CDR2: KGHDR and SFDVKD. The CDR3 loop spans 12 amino acids. The chain's CDR3 is CATSDPGYGYTF. For the CDR3, the DNA is TGTGCCACCAGTGACCCAGGGTATGGCTACACCTTC.

The chain links TRBV10-3 to TRBJ2-1; 9 bases are shared with TRBD1. The V and J ends lost 3 bases and 8 bases, in that order; junction bases with no gene match: 11. Germline V gene lookup returns CDR1 ENHRY and CDR2 SYGVKD. CDR3 length equals 16 residues. The CDR3 DNA reads TGTGCCATCAGTGATCATGACAGGGGGAGTTTGCATGAGCAGTTCTTC. Its protein product is CAISDHDRGSLHEQFF.

The table lists this clone with a count of one. This rearrangement joins TRBV7-8 to TRBJ1-5; D is uncertain. There are 14 residues in the CDR3. Trimming stripped 1 base from V and 5 bases from J, with 9 bases between. Germline V gene lookup returns CDR1 SGHVS and CDR2 FQNEAQ. CDR3 amino acids: CASSLGGFDQPQHF. The CDR3 DNA reads TGTGCCAGCAGCTTAGGCGGATTCGATCAGCCCCAGCATTTT.

This chain connects TRBV2 to TRBJ1-5, with TRBD1 matching 7 bases. The length of the CDR3 is 14 residues. CDR1 SNHLY and CDR2 FYNNEI come from the germline V gene. J lost 2 bases, V lost 8 bases, and 6 bases had no gene match. For the CDR3, the DNA is TGTGCCAGCGAGACAGGGAAGCGCAATCAGCCCCAGCATTTT. It specifies CASETGKRNQPQHF.

This clone was counted a few times. This chain joins TRBV2 and TRBJ1-5; D not certain. The ends were cut back, 5 bases at V and 7 bases at J, with 9 bases in the middle. Germline V lookup: CDR1 SNHLY, CDR2 FYNNEI. The CDR3 runs 12 residues. CDR3 protein: CASSQGGQPQHF. The CDR3 DNA is TGTGCCAGCAGTCAAGGAGGACAGCCCCAGCATTTT. Based on the CDR3 plus reference TRBV2 and TRBJ1-5, the full variable domain is EPEVTQTPSHQVTQMGQEVILRCVPISNHLYFYWYRQILGQKVEFLVSFYNNEISEKSEIFDDQFSVERPDGSNFTLKIRSTKLEDSAMYFCASSQGGQPQHFGDGTRLSIL.

The chain combines TRBV3-1 (or the pseudogene TRBV3-2) with TRBJ2-7, with TRBD2 identical over 11 bases. Per the germline V gene, CDR1 is LGHDT and CDR2 is YNNKEL (reference sequence). V was clipped by 4 bases and J by 2 bases; unmatched bases: 19. The CDR3 totals 20 residues. In nucleotides, the CDR3 is TGTGCCAGCAGCCGGGGAAGGGGACTAGCGGCTAGAGGTGTCACCTACGAGCAGTACTTC. Translation: CASSRGRGLAARGVTYEQYF.

The chain has TRBV29-1 and TRBJ2-7, with D possibly TRBD2 on 6 matching bases. Germline loops: CDR1 SQVTM, CDR2 ANQGSEA. The CDR3 has 14 amino acids. V gave up 6 bases and J gave up 2 bases, with 17 bases separating them. In nucleotides, the CDR3 is TGCAGCGTCCCGGGCGGAGGGTCGACCTACGAGCAGTACTTC. Amino acid sequence: CSVPGGGSTYEQYF.

The chain couples TRBV4-1 to TRBJ1-2; no definite D call. V lost 0 bases to trimming and J lost 2 bases, with 10 bases between them. This CDR3 region has 15 residues. The germline V gene has CDR1 MGHRA and CDR2 YSYEKL. CDR3 sequence: CASSQEVAENYGYTF. CDR3 sequence (DNA): TGCGCCAGCAGCCAAGAAGTGGCGGAAAACTATGGCTACACCTTC.

The genes are TRBV6-1 and TRBJ2-7; D might be TRBD1 (6 bases). The V and J ends lost 2 bases and 7 bases respectively, with 18 bases between them. CDR1 and CDR2 from the germline V gene are MNHNS and SASEGT. CDR3 length: 15 residues. The CDR3 sequence: CASSETDEGVWEQYF. DNA for the CDR3: TGTGCCAGCAGTGAAACTGACGAGGGGGTTTGGGAGCAGTACTTC.

The V call is TRBV4-1, the J call TRBJ2-7, with 10 bases matching TRBD1. The CDR3 spans 14 residues. The germline V gene has CDR1 MGHRA and CDR2 YSYEKL. Trimming took 4 bases from V and 5 from J; bases not matched to a gene: 5. The CDR3 bases are TGCGCCAGCAGCCTGCCCGGGACAGGGGACGAGCAGTACTTC. It translates to CASSLPGTGDEQYF.

The chain has TRBV5-4 and TRBJ2-1; D is unclear. The CDR3 length is 13 residues. Germline V gene sequence: CDR1 SGHNT, CDR2 YYREEE (reference sequence). Trimming took 1 base from V and 5 from J, leaving 7 bases between them. CDR3 nucleotide sequence: TGTGCCAGCAGCTTGTTATCCGACAATGAGCAGTTCTTC. Translated, it gives CASSLLSDNEQFF.

The genes are TRBV6-5 and TRBJ2-1; 8 nucleotides align to TRBD1. There are 14 residues in the CDR3. CDR1 and CDR2 from the germline V gene are MNHEY and SVGAGI. Losses at the gene ends were 8 bases for V and 3 bases for J; bases not matched to a gene: 6. Here the CDR3 reads CASSRGLGYNEQFF. The CDR3 DNA sequence: TGTGCCAGCTCCAGGGGGCTAGGCTACAATGAGCAGTTCTTC.

The V and J genes are TRBV7-2 and TRBJ2-7; 8 bases match TRBD1. Germline-derived CDR1 and CDR2 are SGHTA and FQGNSA. V was clipped by 2 bases and J by 5 bases; unmatched bases: 8. The CDR3 length is 15 residues. The chain's CDR3 is CASSLYDRGGDEQYF. CDR3 coding DNA: TGTGCCAGCAGCTTATACGACAGGGGAGGCGACGAGCAGTACTTC.

The V and J genes are TRBV30 and TRBJ1-4; D is unclear. The V end was cut by 4 bases, the J end by 11 bases, with 17 bases between. The germline gives CDR1 GTSNPN, CDR2 SVGIG (reference sequence). The CDR3 contains 13 residues. The CDR3 reads CAWTGEIPGKLFF. CDR3 sequence (DNA): TGTGCCTGGACCGGGGAGATTCCCGGGAAACTGTTTTTT.

The chain couples TRBV10-3 to TRBJ2-1; the match to TRBD2 covers 12 bases. Looked up from germline, CDR1 is ENHRY and CDR2 is SYGVKD. The V segment lost 7 bases and the J segment 6 bases; nucleotides outside the gene matches: 7. This CDR3 region has 15 residues. The CDR3 bases are TGTGCCATCACCTCGACTAGCGGGAGTCGCAATGAGCAGTTCTTC. This codes for CAITSTSGSRNEQFF.

J is TRBJ2-1 and V is TRBV7-9; 16 bases align to TRBD2. From germline, CDR1 is SEHNR and CDR2 FQNEAQ (reference sequence). With V trimmed by 5 bases and J by 6 bases, 19 bases remained unmatched. This CDR3 contains 21 residues. The CDR3 reads CASSGGEGLAGGPIPFNEQFF. CDR3 bases: TGTGCCAGCAGCGGGGGAGAGGGACTAGCGGGAGGGCCTATACCTTTCAATGAGCAGTTCTTC.

The chain uses TRBV7-9 and TRBJ1-2; D remains ambiguous. The germline gives CDR1 SEHNR, CDR2 FQNEAQ (reference sequence). There are 15 residues in the CDR3. Trimming left V 5 bases short and J 6 bases short, with 19 bases between. CDR3 sequence (DNA): TGTGCCAGCAGCCAGCAGCAGGATCGGCTTAATGGCTACACCTTC. Its protein product is CASSQQQDRLNGYTF.

This chain connects TRBV10-3 to TRBJ1-6; 8 bases map to TRBD1. Germline V gives CDR1 ENHRY, CDR2 SYGVKD. J was trimmed by 7 bases and V by 11 bases; bases with no gene match: 10. CDR3 length: 14 residues. In nucleotides, the CDR3 is TGTGCCGCCGAGGGTGGACAGGGAAATTCACCCCTCCACTTT. Protein sequence: CAAEGGQGNSPLHF.